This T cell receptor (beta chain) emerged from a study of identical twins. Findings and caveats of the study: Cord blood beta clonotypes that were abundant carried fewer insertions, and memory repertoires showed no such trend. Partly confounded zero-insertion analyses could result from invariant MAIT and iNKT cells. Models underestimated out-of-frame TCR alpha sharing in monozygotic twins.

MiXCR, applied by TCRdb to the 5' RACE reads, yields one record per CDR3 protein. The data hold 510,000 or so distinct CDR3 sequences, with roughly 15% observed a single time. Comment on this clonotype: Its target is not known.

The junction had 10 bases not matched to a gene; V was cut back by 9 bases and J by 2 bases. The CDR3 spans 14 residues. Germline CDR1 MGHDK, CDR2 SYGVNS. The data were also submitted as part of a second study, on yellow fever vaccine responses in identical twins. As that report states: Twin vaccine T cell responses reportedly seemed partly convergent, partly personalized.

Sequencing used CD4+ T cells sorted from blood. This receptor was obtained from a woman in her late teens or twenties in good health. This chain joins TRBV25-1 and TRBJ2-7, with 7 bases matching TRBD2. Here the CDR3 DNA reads TGTGCCAGGCTACTTCCGGGAGGCACCTACGAGCAGTACTTC. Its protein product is CARLLPGGTYEQYF.